The 27 T cell receptor beta chains in this list originate from one sample, sequenced in a study of monozygotic twins with cystic fibrosis. Some clones are missing from TCRdb's copy, which holds only in-frame ones; the method was immunoSEQ multiplex PCR. The sample yields 30,000 or so clones, roughly 96% seen once. Sequenced material: blood. The receptors originated from a girl aged 2-10 years with cystic fibrosis.

A single count supports this clone. The gene calls are TRBV10-3 and TRBJ1-5; perhaps TRBD1 as D (5 bases). The germline V gene has CDR1 ENHRY and CDR2 SYGVKD. V was shortened by 4 bases and J by 3 bases, with 7 bases between the two germline ends. The CDR3 is 13 amino acids. The CDR3 DNA reads as TGTGCCATCAGTGGGACACCCAATCAGCCCCAGCATTTT. This gives the protein CAISGTPNQPQHF.

The chain links TRBV2 to TRBJ2-1, with D unresolved. This CDR3 is 13 amino acids long. CDR1 and CDR2 from the germline V gene are SNHLY and FYNNEI. Trimming cost V 4 bases and J 6 bases, with 10 bases left between them. CDR3 region: CASSGAASNEQFF. As DNA, the CDR3 is TGTGCCAGCAGTGGTGCGGCCTCCAATGAGCAGTTCTTC. Based on the CDR3 plus reference TRBV2 and TRBJ2-1, the full variable domain is EPEVTQTPSHQVTQMGQEVILRCVPISNHLYFYWYRQILGQKVEFLVSFYNNEISEKSEIFDDQFSVERPDGSNFTLKIRSTKLEDSAMYFCASSGAASNEQFFGPGTRLTVL.

Comments on this clone: One end of the junction fails to match germline, which may point to a read error. V is TRBV14 and J is TRBJ2-1, with D hard to call. Germline CDR1 SGHDN, CDR2 FVKESK. The CDR3 sequence is 12 residues long. CDR3 bases: TGTGCCAGCAGTCAAGCCGCGCCAGAGCAGTTCTTC. Translation: CASSQAAPEQFF.

The chain links TRBV9 to TRBJ2-3, with no clear D. Trimming pared 4 bases from V and 2 bases from J, leaving 8 bases between. Germline CDR1 is SGDLS and CDR2 is YYNGEE. The CDR3 consists of 13 residues. CDR3 residues: CASSLSFTDTQYF. The CDR3 region has the DNA TGTGCCAGCAGCCTTTCATTCACAGATACGCAGTATTTT.

This chain uses TRBV18 with TRBJ1-2; 7 bases are shared with TRBD1. With 2 bases clipped from V and 8 bases from J, the junction kept 8 bases outside the gene matches. This CDR3 is 14 amino acids long. Germline lookup yields CDR1 KGHSH and CDR2 LQKENI. The CDR3 DNA follows: TGTGCCAGCTCACCAAACGACAGGGTCGGCGGCTACACCTTC. It yields the protein CASSPNDRVGGYTF.

V is TRBV14 and J is TRBJ2-7; no clear D. The CDR3 totals 12 residues. Germline-derived CDR1 and CDR2 are SGHDN and FVKESK. V lost 2 bases, J lost 3 bases, and 5 bases lay in between. Written as DNA, the CDR3 is TGTGCCAGCAGCCAATCCAGCTACGAGCAGTACTTC. Amino acids: CASSQSSYEQYF.

This chain joins TRBV7-9 and TRBJ2-2; D call uncertain. V lost 2 bases to trimming and J lost 7 bases, with 5 bases between them. Germline V gene sequence: CDR1 SEHNR, CDR2 FQNEAQ (reference sequence). CDR3 length: 12 residues. The CDR3 DNA is TGTGCCAGCAGCTTAATGGGCGGGGAGCTGTTTTTT. Protein sequence: CASSLMGGELFF.

CDR3 loop: CASIDRNYEQYF. The CDR3 DNA reads as TGTGCCAGCATAGACAGAAACTACGAGCAGTACTTC. J is TRBJ2-7 and V is TRBV6-5; D is perhaps TRBD1 (5 bases). From germline, CDR1 is MNHEY and CDR2 SVGAGI. The CDR3 covers 12 residues. V dropped 7 bases and J dropped 3 bases, with 10 bases sitting between them.

The table lists this clone with a few counts. The chain links TRBV27 to TRBJ1-1, with D maybe TRBD1 (6 bases). The CDR3 runs to 14 residues. The germline CDR1 and CDR2 sequences are MNHEY and SMNVEV (reference sequence). Trimming stripped 6 bases from V and 0 bases from J, with 11 bases between. The CDR3 protein is CASRVTGLNTEAFF. CDR3 DNA: TGTGCCAGCAGGGTTACAGGGTTGAACACTGAAGCTTTCTTT.

V usage is TRBV30 and J usage is TRBJ2-3; no reliable D call. V lost 0 bases, J lost 4 bases, and 5 bases lay in between. CDR3 length: 12 amino acids. The germline V gene has CDR1 GTSNPN and CDR2 SVGIG (reference sequence). The DNA of the CDR3 is TGTGCCTGGAGTGTAGTGGCAGATACGCAGTATTTT. Translating it yields CAWSVVADTQYF.

The V and J genes are TRBV25-1 and TRBJ2-7, with TRBD2 matching 7 bases. The CDR3 totals 15 residues. Trimming at V came to 3 bases and at J to 2 bases, leaving 7 bases not matched to a gene. Per germline, CDR1 MGHDK and CDR2 SYGVNS. The DNA for the CDR3 is TGTGCCAGCAGTGATCAAGCGGGATTCCCCTACGAGCAGTACTTC. It translates to CASSDQAGFPYEQYF.

As DNA, the CDR3 is TGTGCCAGCAGCCGATGGAGGGGGGCGTCTAACACTGAAGCTTTCTTT. Encoded protein: CASSRWRGASNTEAFF. V and J are TRBV5-5 and TRBJ1-1, with TRBD1 as a possible D gene (6 bases). Per the germline V gene, CDR1 is SGHKS and CDR2 is YYEKEE (reference sequence). V was trimmed by 4 bases and J by 2 bases, leaving 18 bases between them. The CDR3 is made up of 16 amino acids.

This chain connects TRBV2 to TRBJ1-6; 12 bases match TRBD1. Germline loops: CDR1 SNHLY, CDR2 FYNNEI. The CDR3 covers 17 residues. V shed 9 bases, J shed 10 bases, and the junction held 16 bases outside the gene matches. CDR3 in DNA: TGTGCCAGTCAAGATCCGGGACAGGGGGCGCTCACCTCACCCCTCCACTTT. This gives the protein CASQDPGQGALTSPLHF.

This chain links TRBV28 with TRBJ2-1; D unresolved. With 5 bases removed from V and 6 bases from J, the gap between germline ends came to 5 bases. Germline V gene sequence: CDR1 MDHEN, CDR2 SYDVKM. This CDR3 comprises 11 residues. CDR3 bases: TGTGCCAGCAGTCCCCGCAATGAGCAGTTCTTC. It translates to CASSPRNEQFF.

V is TRBV9 and J is TRBJ2-7, with a weak D call TRBD2 (5 bases). Trimming took off 0 bases at V and 0 bases at J, with 10 bases between the two ends. CDR3 length: 15 residues. In germline, CDR1 is SGDLS, CDR2 YYNGEE. This chain's CDR3 is CASSVATGNSYEQYF. For the CDR3, the DNA is TGTGCCAGCAGCGTAGCAACGGGAAACTCCTACGAGCAGTACTTC. Looking up the rest from reference TRBV9 and TRBJ2-7 gives the full variable domain: DSGVTQTPKHLITATGQRVTLRCSPRSGDLSVYWYQQSLDQGLQFLIQYYNGEERAKGNILERFSAQQFPDLHSELNLSSLELGDSALYFCASSVATGNSYEQYFGPGTRLTVT.

The rearrangement links TRBV2 to TRBJ1-2; 9 bases fit TRBD1. The CDR3 contains 14 residues. V lost 8 bases and J lost 3; bases outside the gene matches: 7. Germline V gives CDR1 SNHLY, CDR2 FYNNEI. CDR3 residues: CASPRDRDYYGYTF. CDR3 coding DNA: TGTGCCAGCCCCCGGGACAGGGACTACTATGGCTACACCTTC.

A single count supports this clone. The chain links TRBV4-2 to TRBJ1-2, with unresolved D. Germline assignment: CDR1 LGHNA and CDR2 YNFKEQ. The CDR3 has 14 residues. V was shortened by 0 bases and J by 1 base, with 6 bases between the two germline ends. In DNA form, the CDR3 reads TGTGCCAGCAGCCAAGATTTACTTAACTATGGCTACACCTTC. It translates to CASSQDLLNYGYTF.

The CDR3 DNA is TGTGCCAGCAGCGGAGACAGGGGGCGCGCCTATGGCTACACCTTC. This translates into CASSGDRGRAYGYTF. The gene calls are TRBV5-6 and TRBJ1-2, with 10 bases identical to TRBD1. The CDR3 contains 15 residues. V lost 4 bases, J lost 4 bases, and 7 bases stayed unmatched. Germline V gene data show CDR1 as SGHDT and CDR2 as YYEEEE.

This clone was seen once. V is TRBV6-5 and J is TRBJ1-2; TRBD1 matches at 9 bases. The CDR3 extends over 14 amino acids. Trimming cost V 5 bases and J 5 bases; bases outside gene matches: 6. Germline CDR1 and CDR2: MNHEY and SVGAGI. CDR3 region: CASSRTGDLYGYTF. The CDR3 DNA sequence: TGTGCCAGCAGTCGGACAGGGGACTTGTATGGCTACACCTTC.

This chain links TRBV4-2 with TRBJ1-2; 7 bases agree with TRBD1. V lost 4 bases to trimming and J lost 8 bases; unmatched junction nucleotides: 13. From germline, CDR1 is LGHNA and CDR2 YNFKEQ. The CDR3 has 15 residues. The CDR3 loop is CASSPSGQLQGGYTF. DNA of the CDR3: TGTGCCAGCAGCCCCTCGGGACAGCTTCAGGGCGGCTACACCTTC.

The J gene is TRBJ1-5, the V gene TRBV27; D gene unclear. This CDR3 region has 12 residues. In germline, CDR1 is MNHEY, CDR2 SMNVEV (reference sequence). V was clipped by 8 bases and J by 0 bases, with 5 bases between them. The CDR3 here is CASGGSNQPQHF. CDR3 nucleotide sequence: TGTGCCAGCGGAGGTAGCAATCAGCCCCAGCATTTT.

The chain recombines TRBV4-1 with TRBJ1-5; the D gene is possibly TRBD1 (5 bases). The CDR3 length is 17 residues. Germline CDR1 MGHRA, CDR2 YSYEKL. Trimming stripped 0 bases from V and 1 base from J, with 13 bases between. The CDR3 bases are TGCGCCAGCAGCCAAGATATGTCGGGGCTAAGCAATCAGCCCCAGCATTTT. Protein product: CASSQDMSGLSNQPQHF.

V is TRBV10-3 and J is TRBJ2-7, with 7 positions matching TRBD1. Germline CDR1 reads ENHRY; CDR2 reads SYGVKD. This CDR3 is 13 amino acids long. Germline trimming cut 10 bases from V and 5 bases from J; bases unmatched to any gene: 11. Written as DNA, the CDR3 is TGTGCCACAAAATCCGACAGGGACAACGAGCAGTACTTC. It codes for CATKSDRDNEQYF.

This clone was picked up one time. V usage is TRBV11-2 and J usage is TRBJ2-5; the match to TRBD2 covers 12 bases. V was pared by 5 bases and J by 4 bases, with 11 bases of the junction left unmatched. The CDR3 loop spans 17 amino acids. From germline, CDR1 is SGHAT and CDR2 FQNNGV. DNA for the CDR3: TGTGCCAGCAGCACGGGGGCGACTAGCGGGAGCGGAGAGACCCAGTACTTC. This gives the protein CASSTGATSGSGETQYF.

The chain uses TRBV19 and TRBJ2-7; TRBD2 might be the D (7 bases). Trimming took off 6 bases at V and 3 bases at J, with 18 bases between the two ends. The germline V gene has CDR1 LNHDA and CDR2 SQIVND (reference sequence). The CDR3 is 15 residues long. The CDR3: CASSLRAGADYEQYF. As DNA, the CDR3 is TGTGCCAGTAGCCTGCGGGCGGGGGCGGACTACGAGCAGTACTTC.

This clone showed up just a few times. The chain uses TRBV30 and TRBJ1-1; D is unclear. Germline-derived CDR1 and CDR2 are GTSNPN and SVGIG (reference sequence). The CDR3 extends over 11 amino acids. V was trimmed by 3 bases and J by 2 bases, leaving 4 bases between them. CDR3 in DNA: TGTGCCTGGAGGGTTAACACTGAAGCTTTCTTT. Residues: CAWRVNTEAFF.

With regard to this clone: The sample holds other DNA sequences that translate to the same CDR3. The rearrangement uses TRBV19 and TRBJ2-7; D perhaps matches TRBD2 (5 bases). This CDR3 is built from 13 residues. Trimming took off 5 bases at V and 4 bases at J, with 12 bases between the two ends. Looked up from germline, CDR1 is LNHDA and CDR2 is SQIVND (reference sequence). CDR3 in DNA: TGTGCCAGTAGTCTAGGACTTGCATACGAGCAGTACTTC. This codes for CASSLGLAYEQYF.